Listed here is a single T cell receptor beta chain. Sequence at one end of the junction differs from germline and may be a read error. Repertoires were generated with immunoSEQ multiplex PCR, while TCRdb's copy carries only in-frame clones and drops some. The table has approximately 500,000 clones, roughly 79% seen once. The record originates from a study of shared clonotypes between healthy human individuals. Per germline, CDR1 SGHNT and CDR2 YYREEE (reference sequence). This CDR3 is 16 amino acids long. The chain couples TRBV5-4 to TRBJ1-4; D remains unclear. Sequencing used PBMCs. This TCR came from a woman aged 40 to 50 in good health. Some clones in this sample may be carry-over from other donors' samples. CDR3 in amino acids: CASSQGRVVTNEKLFF. The DNA for the CDR3 is TGCGCCAGCAGCCAAGGTCGGGTCGTCACTAATGAAAAACTGTTTTTT. Full variable domain (missing parts from reference TRBV5-4 and TRBJ1-4): ETGVTQSPTHLIKTRGQQVTLRCSSQSGHNTVSWYQQALGQGPQFIFQYYREEENGRGNFPPRFSGLQFPNYSSELNVNALELDDSALYLCASSQGRVVTNEKLFFGSGTQLSVL.